Below, one TCR beta chain is given with its context. Profiled with immunoSEQ multiplex PCR; TCRdb holds only in-frame clones, not every one. The sample shows over 300,000 clones, about 89% of them seen only once. The entry originates in a study of blood T cell repertoires in COVID-19. The sample consisted of peripheral blood. The clonotype was recovered from a man aged 40-50 years with acute or convalescent COVID-19.

CDR3 amino acids: CASSSDRAAEAFF. In nucleotides, the CDR3 is TGTGCCAGCAGCTCGGACAGGGCCGCTGAAGCTTTCTTT. The chain combines TRBV13 with TRBJ1-1; 8 bases align to TRBD1. The CDR3 covers 13 residues. Per the germline V gene, CDR1 is PRHDT and CDR2 is FYEKMQ (reference sequence). V dropped 4 bases and J dropped 6; count of bases not matched to a gene: 4.